This T cell receptor beta chain is from a study of T cell changes during pregnancy in multiple sclerosis. V lost 0 bases and J lost 8, with 10 bases in between. The CDR3 extends over 13 amino acids. Germline V gene lookup returns CDR1 WNHNN and CDR2 SYGVQD (reference sequence). TCRdb's copy holds only in-frame clones and misses some; the assay was immunoSEQ multiplex PCR. Of 30,000 to 40,000 clones listed, about 90% were seen once; the top ten hold around 0.8%. This sequence joins TRBV10-1 and TRBJ1-1; possible D gene TRBD1, 5 bases. Material: CD4+ T cells from peripheral blood mononuclear cells, obtained in the third trimester of pregnancy. The TCR sequence derives from a female donor with multiple sclerosis, enrolled in a pregnancy study. The CDR3 region is CASSESTGGEAFF. In DNA, the CDR3 is TGCGCCAGCAGTGAGTCGACGGGGGGAGAAGCTTTCTTT.